This entry features one T cell receptor beta chain sequence. The entry originates in a study of blood T cell repertoires in COVID-19. Study context: Samples representing acute and convalescent COVID-19 were sourced from the United States, Italy and Spain. T cells, B-cell-depleted T cells, or PBMCs supplied cDNA or gDNA.

Authors' data handling: Estimation of nucleated cell counts relied on the amplification of reference gene primers. Produced via immunoSEQ multiplex PCR; TCRdb's table is partial and in-frame only. V, J and clone size derive from that table, while D and trimming were established from the DNA sequence. The sample holds 150,000 to 200,000 clones, 80% to 85% seen once. The CDR3 loop spans 16 amino acids. CDR1 and CDR2 from the germline V gene are LGHDT and YNNKEL (reference sequence). V lost 4 bases to trimming and J lost 2 bases; unmatched junction nucleotides: 6. The rearrangement uses TRBV3-1 (or the pseudogene TRBV3-2) and TRBJ2-3; TRBD1 agrees at 10 bases. The sequenced sample consisted of peripheral blood. This TCR was sampled from a human donor with acute or convalescent COVID-19. The donor label of this sample is uncertain. CDR3 sequence (DNA): TGTGCCAGCAGCCTCGGGACAGGGGAACTCACAGATACGCAGTATTTT. Its protein product is CASSLGTGELTDTQYF.